Shown below are 10 T cell receptor beta chains from a single sample sequenced in a study of response to subunit inactivated influenza vaccine. TCRdb itself ran the RT-PCR reads through MiXCR, one entry per CDR3 protein. The sample comprises hundreds of thousands of distinct CDR3 sequences, 14% of which are singletons, and 7.5% to 8% rests with the top ten. This material consisted of PBMCs from blood, taken less than 15 days before vaccination. The receptors originated from a man aged 50 or older who received an inactivated influenza vaccine.

The chain has TRBV4-2 and TRBJ2-7, with 9 nucleotides matching TRBD1. This CDR3 spans 16 amino acids. From germline, CDR1 is LGHNA and CDR2 YNFKEQ. V dropped 0 bases and J dropped 3; count of bases not matched to a gene: 6. This CDR3 reads CASSQDSDRGVYEQYF. The CDR3 DNA reads TGTGCCAGCAGCCAAGACTCGGACAGGGGTGTCTACGAGCAGTACTTC.

Note on this clonotype: Mismatch with germline at one junction end may stem from a read error. The rearrangement joins TRBV14 to TRBJ1-2; no firm D call. The CDR3 consists of 16 residues. The germline CDR1 and CDR2 sequences are SGHDN and FVKESK. CDR3 DNA sequence: TGTGCCAGCGGCCAAGAACACGGACGCCTTGACTATGGCTACACCTTC. Protein sequence: CASGQEHGRLDYGYTF.

The chain recombines TRBV20-1 with TRBJ2-7, with 10 bases matching TRBD2. Unmatched junction bases numbered 6, after V lost 4 bases and J lost 6 bases. The CDR3 is 13 residues long. Per germline, CDR1 DFQATT and CDR2 SNEGSKA (reference sequence). This chain's CDR3 is CSAIGTSVVEQYF. Written as DNA, the CDR3 is TGCAGTGCTATCGGGACTAGCGTCGTCGAGCAGTACTTC.

This chain uses TRBV5-1 with TRBJ2-5, with TRBD1 matching over 9 bases. With V trimmed by 4 bases and J by 3 bases, 4 bases remained unmatched. From germline, CDR1 is SGHRS and CDR2 YFSETQ. This CDR3 has 14 residues. The CDR3 sequence is CASSVGQGKETQYF. DNA for the CDR3: TGCGCCAGCAGCGTGGGACAGGGTAAAGAGACCCAGTACTTC. Full variable domain (missing parts from reference TRBV5-1 and TRBJ2-5): KAGVTQTPRYLIKTRGQQVTLSCSPISGHRSVSWYQQTPGQGLQFLFEYFSETQRNKGNFPGRFSGRQFSNSRSEMNVSTLELGDSALYLCASSVGQGKETQYFGPGTRLLVL.

The chain carries TRBV7-3 and TRBJ2-3; TRBD2 matches 7 bases. The CDR3 runs to 15 residues. The germline V gene has CDR1 SGHTA and CDR2 FQGTGA. The V segment lost 5 bases and the J segment 2 bases; nucleotides outside the gene matches: 7. In DNA form, the CDR3 reads TGTGCCAGCAGCCTTCTAGCGGCGCACACAGATACGCAGTATTTT. This encodes CASSLLAAHTDTQYF. Full variable domain (rest looked up from reference TRBV7-3 and TRBJ2-3): GAGVSQTPSNKVTEKGKYVELRCDPISGHTALYWYRQSLGQGPEFLIYFQGTGAADDSGLPNDRFFAVRPEGSVSTLKIQRTERGDSAVYLCASSLLAAHTDTQYFGPGTRLTVL.

Notes on this clonotype: At one of its ends the junction is not consistent with the germline gene, which may arise from a read error. The V gene is TRBV5-1, the J gene TRBJ2-2; the D gene is possibly TRBD1 (6 bases). The CDR3 extends over 14 amino acids. Germline loops: CDR1 SGHRS, CDR2 YFSETQ. CDR3 in amino acids: CTSTVTGSTGELFF. In DNA form, the CDR3 reads TGCACCAGCACCGTAACAGGGTCCACCGGGGAGCTGTTTTTT.

The J gene is TRBJ1-2, the V gene TRBV18, with unresolved D. This CDR3 has 13 amino acids. From germline, CDR1 is KGHSH and CDR2 LQKENI. Deletions cut 6 bases from V and 3 bases from J, with 11 bases between. The CDR3 DNA is TGTGCCAGCTCCCCTAATAGCGACTATGGCTACACCTTC. This sequence encodes CASSPNSDYGYTF.

The chain links TRBV5-1 to TRBJ2-5; no definite D call. Germline CDR1 reads SGHRS; CDR2 reads YFSETQ. V was clipped by 4 bases and J by 1 base, with 8 bases between them. The CDR3 loop spans 13 amino acids. The CDR3 DNA sequence: TGCGCCAGCAGCGCCGTGGGCCAAGAGACCCAGTACTTC. Amino acids: CASSAVGQETQYF.

The V call is TRBV7-2, the J call TRBJ2-5; D ambiguous. This CDR3 has 13 residues. Trimming shortened V by 3 bases and J by 4 bases, and 9 bases separated the two germline ends. The germline V gene has CDR1 SGHTA and CDR2 FQGNSA. CDR3 region: CASSFGSRETQYF. The CDR3, as DNA: TGTGCCAGCAGCTTTGGCAGTCGAGAGACCCAGTACTTC.

This chain links TRBV10-3 with TRBJ2-3; D remains ambiguous. The CDR3 runs to 15 residues. Germline CDR1 and CDR2: ENHRY and SYGVKD. The germline V and J ends were trimmed by 5 bases and 0 bases, with 12 bases remaining between them. The CDR3 DNA is TGTGCCATCAGTTTGGCGACTGGCAGCACAGATACGCAGTATTTT. Translating gives CAISLATGSTDTQYF.